The rows below give T cell receptor beta chains drawn from one sample of a study of shared clonotypes between healthy human individuals. The data were produced by immunoSEQ multiplex PCR, yet TCRdb's version contains in-frame clones alone and is incomplete. The sample lists roughly 2.5 million clones, roughly nine tenths occurring once. Specimen: naive CD4+ T cells sorted from blood. The origin of the receptors is a man aged 18 to 29 in good health. Both conserved end residues are part of each CDR3. Each record gives: D gene, J gene, clone size, V gene, CDR3 DNA, CDR3 protein. A D gene is named only where the DNA matches it firmly. Some rows mark clone size as missing; the rest say once, few, many or name a class of expanded clone.

TRBD1,TRBJ1-2,-,TRBV19,TGTGCCAGTTCTTCGACAGGGGACTATGGCTACACCTTC,CASSSTGDYGYTF
-,TRBJ2-7,-,TRBV29-1,TGCAGCGTTGAAGTATCCTCCTACGAGCAGTACTTC,CSVEVSSYEQYF
TRBD1,TRBJ1-5,-,TRBV6-1,TGTGCCAGCAGTGACCTACAGGGGACCGGCGGGCAGCCCCAGCATTTT,CASSDLQGTGGQPQHF
TRBD2,TRBJ2-1,once,TRBV6-5,TGTGCCAGCAGTTACTCGAACGGGGGGTCGGCTGAGCAGTTCTTC,CASSYSNGGSAEQFF
-,TRBJ2-5,-,TRBV18,TGTGCCAGCTCACCGGACAAACGAGAGACCCAGTACTTC,CASSPDKRETQYF
-,TRBJ2-1,-,TRBV7-6,TGTGCCAGCAGCTTAGCGGCGGAGGCTGAGCAGTTCTTC,CASSLAAEAEQFF
-,TRBJ1-4,-,TRBV30,TGTGCCTGGTGGGGAGGGGGTAATGAAAAACTGTTTTTT,CAWWGGGNEKLFF
TRBD1,TRBJ2-7,-,TRBV6-5,TGTGCCAGCAGGGGACAGGGGGGTTCCTACGAGCAGTACTTC,CASRGQGGSYEQYF
TRBD1,TRBJ2-7,-,TRBV5-1,TGCGCCAGCAGTCCTCAGACAGGGAGCTCCTACGAGCAGTACTTC,CASSPQTGSSYEQYF
TRBD1,TRBJ2-7,-,TRBV10-3,TGTGCCATCAGCCGGGGACAGGGGGTAGTGGAGCAGTACTTC,CAISRGQGVVEQYF
-,TRBJ1-5,few,TRBV6-1,TGTGCCAGCAGTACCCAGGGGATCCCACAAGCCCAGCATTTT,CASSTQGIPQAQHF
-,TRBJ2-7,once,TRBV5-1,TGCGCCAGCAGCTTTCTGAGCGGCTACGAGCAGTACTTC,CASSFLSGYEQYF
-,TRBJ2-5,-,TRBV28,TGTGCCAGCAGTTTTAGAATCGGGACCCAGTACTTC,CASSFRIGTQYF
-,TRBJ1-2,-,TRBV11-3,TGTGCCAGCAGCTTAGATTTGGGGAGGAGTGGCTACACCTTC,CASSLDLGRSGYTF
TRBD1,TRBJ2-5,-,TRBV12-5,TGTGCTAGTGGTTTGGGACAGGGTTTTGAAGAGACCCAGTACTTC,CASGLGQGFEETQYF
-,TRBJ2-2,-,TRBV9,TGTGCCAGCAGCGTAGTAGGTCGAGTCGGGGAGCTGTTTTTT,CASSVVGRVGELFF
TRBD2,TRBJ2-1,-,TRBV7-9,TGTGCCAGCAGCTTAGGACTAGCGGGGGCAGAGGAGCAGTTCTTC,CASSLGLAGAEEQFF
-,TRBJ1-1,-,TRBV5-6,TGTGCCAGCAGCTTGGCGGGGGGTGGTACTGAAGCTTTCTTT,CASSLAGGGTEAFF
TRBD2,TRBJ2-3,few,TRBV19,TGTGCCAGTAGTACGGGGACTAGCGGGGATCGGTATACGCAGTATTTT,CASSTGTSGDRYTQYF
TRBD1,TRBJ2-7,-,TRBV30,TGTGCCTGGTCCGCAACAGGGGAAGGTCGCTACGAGCAGTACTTC,CAWSATGEGRYEQYF
-,TRBJ2-3,-,TRBV30,TGTGCCTGGAGTGTAGACCGGAAAGTCACAGATACGCAGTATTTT,CAWSVDRKVTDTQYF
-,TRBJ2-3,-,TRBV7-9,TGTGCCAGCAGCTTAGAGGGGCGACGGAGCACAGATACGCAGTATTTT,CASSLEGRRSTDTQYF
TRBD1,TRBJ2-5,-,TRBV7-2,TGTGCCAGCAGCTTAGGACAGGGCTGGGAGACCCAGTACTTC,CASSLGQGWETQYF
-,TRBJ1-3,-,TRBV2,TGTGCCAGCAATTTACTCGGAAACACCATATATTTT,CASNLLGNTIYF
-,TRBJ2-7,-,TRBV27,TGTGCCAGCAGTTCCGGGACCACCTACCCCTACGAGCAGTACTTC,CASSSGTTYPYEQYF
TRBD1,TRBJ2-1,-,TRBV23-1,TGCGCCAGCACCCTTAGACTACAGGGGACAACACAGATGTCCTACAATGAGCAGTTCTTC,CASTLRLQGTTQMSYNEQFF
-,TRBJ1-2,-,TRBV11-2,TGTGCCAGCAGCCAACGGACACTCTCGGGAGCCTATGGCTACACCTTC,CASSQRTLSGAYGYTF
TRBD2,TRBJ2-3,once,TRBV6-5,TGTGCCAGCAAGGGACTAGCGATGGGTACGCAGTATTTT,CASKGLAMGTQYF
TRBD2,TRBJ2-7,-,TRBV30,TGTGCCTGGAGGGGGGGGTCCTACGAGCAGTACTTC,CAWRGGSYEQYF
-,TRBJ1-4,-,TRBV7-9,TGTGCCAGCAGCTTAGCGGGGTTCAGTGAAAAACTGTTTTTT,CASSLAGFSEKLFF
TRBD2,TRBJ2-7,-,TRBV13,TGTGCCAGCAGCTTGAGAACTAGCGGGTTGCACGAGCAGTACTTC,CASSLRTSGLHEQYF
-,TRBJ2-1,-,TRBV30,TGTGCCTGGGCGGGGAGTTCCTACAACGAGCAGTTCTTC,CAWAGSSYNEQFF
TRBD1,TRBJ2-1,-,TRBV5-1,TGCGCCAGCAGCTTATTACGACAGGGTGGGGGATACAATGAGCAGTTCTTC,CASSLLRQGGGYNEQFF
-,TRBJ1-6,-,TRBV10-3,TGTGCCATCAGTGAGGCAACTTCACCCCTCCACTTT,CAISEATSPLHF
TRBD2,TRBJ2-5,-,TRBV15,TGTGCCACCAGCAGAGCTAGCGGGGGATCTGGAGAGACCCAGTACTTC,CATSRASGGSGETQYF
-,TRBJ1-2,-,TRBV6-1,TGTGCCAGCAGTGAAAGGGGACCCTATGGCTACACCTTC,CASSERGPYGYTF
TRBD1,TRBJ1-6,once,TRBV27,TGTGCCAGCCCTTCGGACAGGGGTTATAATTCACCCCTCCACTTT,CASPSDRGYNSPLHF
-,TRBJ2-7,-,TRBV5-6,TGTGCCAGCAGCTTGTTAAGCACAGATCCAATGCAGCAGTACTTC,CASSLLSTDPMQQYF
TRBD1,TRBJ2-2,-,TRBV10-3,TGTGCCATCAGTGAGTGGGGACAGGGAGATTGGACCGGGGAGCTGTTTTTT,CAISEWGQGDWTGELFF
TRBD1,TRBJ1-1,-,TRBV7-9,TGTGCCAGCAGCTTAGGCCCATCCCTGCGACAGGGGTGGCCTGAAGCTTTCTTT,CASSLGPSLRQGWPEAFF
-,TRBJ2-1,-,TRBV5-1,TGCGCCAGCAGCCCCATACAGATCACCTCCTACAATGAGCAGTTCTTC,CASSPIQITSYNEQFF
-,TRBJ2-1,once,TRBV30,TGTGCCTGGAGTAGGGGGGGAATCTTTAATGAGCAGTTCTTC,CAWSRGGIFNEQFF
TRBD1,TRBJ2-2,-,TRBV5-1,TGCGCCAGCAGCTTGGCCGTCACAGGGGCCGGGGAGCTGTTTTTT,CASSLAVTGAGELFF
-,TRBJ2-7,-,TRBV6-6,TGTGCCAGCAGTAACCAGATAGAGCAGTACTTC,CASSNQIEQYF
TRBD1,TRBJ2-2,once,TRBV7-9,TGTGCCAGCCAGGGACAGGGCAACACCGGGGAGCTGTTTTTT,CASQGQGNTGELFF
-,TRBJ2-2,-,TRBV11-2,TGTGCCAGCAGCTTAGTTGCAGGCGGGGAGCTGTTTTTT,CASSLVAGGELFF
-,TRBJ2-7,-,TRBV18,TGTGCCAGCTCACTAGGGGGTGGCGAGCAGTACTTC,CASSLGGGEQYF
-,TRBJ1-3,-,TRBV30,TGTGCCGGAAGACAGTTCAACACCATATATTTT,CAGRQFNTIYF
-,TRBJ1-5,-,TRBV19,TGTGCCAGTAGTAGTGGGAGGAGTCAGACCCTTAGCAATCAGCCCCAGCATTTT,CASSSGRSQTLSNQPQHF
TRBD2,TRBJ2-2,-,TRBV5-6,TGTGCCAGCAGCTCCGGACTAGCGGGGTTCACGAACACCGGGGAGCTGTTTTTT,CASSSGLAGFTNTGELFF
-,TRBJ1-6,-,TRBV9,TGTGCCAGCAGCGTAGGACGGGCTAATAATTCACCCCTCCACTTT,CASSVGRANNSPLHF
TRBD2,TRBJ2-5,-,TRBV5-1,TGCGCCAGCAGCGGAACTAGCGGGGCAGGGGAGACCCAGTACTTC,CASSGTSGAGETQYF
-,TRBJ2-3,-,TRBV19,TGTGCCAGTAGTTCATCTCGCGGCGGGGGCACAGATACGCAGTATTTT,CASSSSRGGGTDTQYF
-,TRBJ1-4,-,TRBV5-1,TGCGCCAGCAGCTGGGGGCGAACTAATGAAAAACTGTTTTTT,CASSWGRTNEKLFF
TRBD2,TRBJ2-7,few,TRBV30,TGTGCCTGGAGTAAGGCGGGAGGGACATACGAGCAGTACTTC,CAWSKAGGTYEQYF
-,TRBJ2-7,-,TRBV6-6,TGTGCCAGCAGGGTCGTTTTGGGGGAGCAGTACTTC,CASRVVLGEQYF